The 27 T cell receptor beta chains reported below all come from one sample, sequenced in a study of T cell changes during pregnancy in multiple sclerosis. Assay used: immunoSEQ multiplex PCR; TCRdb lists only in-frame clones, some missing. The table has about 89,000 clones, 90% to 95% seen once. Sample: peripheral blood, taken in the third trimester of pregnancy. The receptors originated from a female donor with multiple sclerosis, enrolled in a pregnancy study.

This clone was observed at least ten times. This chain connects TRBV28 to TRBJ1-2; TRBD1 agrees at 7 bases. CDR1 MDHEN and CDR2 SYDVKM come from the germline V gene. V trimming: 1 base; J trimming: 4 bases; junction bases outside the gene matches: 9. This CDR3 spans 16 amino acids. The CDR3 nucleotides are TGTGCCAGCAGTTTATACAGGGGTACCATAGGCTATGGCTACACCTTC. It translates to CASSLYRGTIGYGYTF.

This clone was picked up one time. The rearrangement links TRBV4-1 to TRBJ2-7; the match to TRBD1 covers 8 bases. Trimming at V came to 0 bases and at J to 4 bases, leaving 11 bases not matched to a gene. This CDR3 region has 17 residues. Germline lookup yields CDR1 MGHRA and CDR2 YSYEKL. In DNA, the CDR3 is TGCGCCAGCAGCCAAGAGTTAACCGGGACAGGTCAATACGAGCAGTACTTC. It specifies CASSQELTGTGQYEQYF.

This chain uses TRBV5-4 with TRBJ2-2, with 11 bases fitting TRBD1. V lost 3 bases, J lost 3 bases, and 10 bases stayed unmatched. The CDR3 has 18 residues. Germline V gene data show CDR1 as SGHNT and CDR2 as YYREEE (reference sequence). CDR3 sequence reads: CASSSGTGGSIDTGELFF. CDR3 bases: TGTGCCAGCAGCTCGGGGACAGGGGGATCGATAGACACCGGGGAGCTGTTTTTT.

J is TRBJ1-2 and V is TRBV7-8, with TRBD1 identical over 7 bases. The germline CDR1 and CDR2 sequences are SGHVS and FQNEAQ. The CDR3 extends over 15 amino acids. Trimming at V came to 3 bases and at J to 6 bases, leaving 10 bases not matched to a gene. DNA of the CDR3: TGTGCCAGCAGCTTCGGACGTACAGGGGACGATGGCTACACCTTC. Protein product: CASSFGRTGDDGYTF.

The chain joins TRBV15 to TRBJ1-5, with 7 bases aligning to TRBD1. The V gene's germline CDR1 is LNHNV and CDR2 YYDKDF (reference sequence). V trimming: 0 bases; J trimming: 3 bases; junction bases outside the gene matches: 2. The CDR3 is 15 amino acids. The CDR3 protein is CATSRDTGVNQPQHF. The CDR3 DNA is TGTGCCACCAGCAGAGATACAGGGGTCAATCAGCCCCAGCATTTT. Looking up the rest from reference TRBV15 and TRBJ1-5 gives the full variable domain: DAMVIQNPRYQVTQFGKPVTLSCSQTLNHNVMYWYQQKSSQAPKLLFHYYDKDFNNEADTPDNFQSRRPNTSFCFLDIRSPGLGDTAMYLCATSRDTGVNQPQHFGDGTRLSIL.

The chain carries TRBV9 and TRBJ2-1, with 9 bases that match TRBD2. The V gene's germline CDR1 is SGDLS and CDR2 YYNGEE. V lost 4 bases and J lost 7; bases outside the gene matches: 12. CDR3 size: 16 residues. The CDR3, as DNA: TGTGCCAGCAGCCCCTATGGGGCGGGAGGGCCAAATGAGCAGTTCTTC. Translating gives CASSPYGAGGPNEQFF.

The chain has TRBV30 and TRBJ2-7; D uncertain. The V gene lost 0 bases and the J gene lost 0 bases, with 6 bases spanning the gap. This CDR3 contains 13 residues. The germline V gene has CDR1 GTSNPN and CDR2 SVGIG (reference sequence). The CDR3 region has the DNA TGTGCCTGGAGTGTAGGCGGCTCCTACGAGCAGTACTTC. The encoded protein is CAWSVGGSYEQYF.

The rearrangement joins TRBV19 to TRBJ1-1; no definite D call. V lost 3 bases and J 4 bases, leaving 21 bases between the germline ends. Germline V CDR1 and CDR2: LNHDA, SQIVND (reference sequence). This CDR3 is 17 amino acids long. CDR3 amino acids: CASSIIFFGEAGTEAFF. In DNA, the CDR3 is TGTGCCAGTAGTATCATCTTTTTCGGGGAGGCAGGCACTGAAGCTTTCTTT.

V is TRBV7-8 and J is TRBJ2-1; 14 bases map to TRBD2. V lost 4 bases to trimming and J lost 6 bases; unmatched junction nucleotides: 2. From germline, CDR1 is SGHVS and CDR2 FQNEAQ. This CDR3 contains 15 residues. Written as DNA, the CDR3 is TGTGCCAGCAGCTGGGGACTAGCGGGAGTCAATGAGCAGTTCTTC. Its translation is CASSWGLAGVNEQFF. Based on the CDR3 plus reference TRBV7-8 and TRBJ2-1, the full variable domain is GAGVSQSPRYKVAKRGQDVALRCDPISGHVSLFWYQQALGQGPEFLTYFQNEAQLDKSGLPSDRFFAERPEGSVSTLKIQRTQQEDSAVYLCASSWGLAGVNEQFFGPGTRLTVL.

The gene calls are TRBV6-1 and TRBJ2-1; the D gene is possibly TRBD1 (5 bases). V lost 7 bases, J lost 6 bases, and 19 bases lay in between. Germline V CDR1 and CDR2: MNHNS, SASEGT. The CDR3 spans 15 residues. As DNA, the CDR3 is TGTGCCAGCACTTCAGGGAACCCCATACGCAATGAGCAGTTCTTC. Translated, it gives CASTSGNPIRNEQFF.

In DNA, the CDR3 is TGTGCCAGCTCAGCGTTACAGGGATCTGGTAATGAAAAACTGTTTTTT. Protein product: CASSALQGSGNEKLFF. This rearrangement joins TRBV18 to TRBJ1-4; D possibly corresponds to TRBD1 (6 bases). Germline V gives CDR1 KGHSH, CDR2 LQKENI. This CDR3 region has 16 residues. Between the trimmed V and J ends, which lost 5 bases and 4 bases, there was a span of 17 bases.

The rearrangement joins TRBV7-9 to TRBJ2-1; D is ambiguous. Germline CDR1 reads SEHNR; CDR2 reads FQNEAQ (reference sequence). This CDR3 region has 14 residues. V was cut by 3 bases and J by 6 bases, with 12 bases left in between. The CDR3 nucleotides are TGTGCCAGCAGCTTGGGCATGTATTCCAATGAGCAGTTCTTC. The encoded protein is CASSLGMYSNEQFF.

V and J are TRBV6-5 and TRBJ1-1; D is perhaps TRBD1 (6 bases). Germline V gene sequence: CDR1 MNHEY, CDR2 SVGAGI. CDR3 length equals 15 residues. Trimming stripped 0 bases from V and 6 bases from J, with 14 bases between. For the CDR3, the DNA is TGTGCCAGCAGTTACTCAGGGGGATTTAGCCCTGAAGCTTTCTTT. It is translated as CASSYSGGFSPEAFF.

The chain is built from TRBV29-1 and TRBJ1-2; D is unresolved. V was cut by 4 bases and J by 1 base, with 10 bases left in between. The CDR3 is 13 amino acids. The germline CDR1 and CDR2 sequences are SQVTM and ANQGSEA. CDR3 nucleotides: TGCAGCGTTGGGGAGCGGTATAACTATGGCTACACCTTC. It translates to CSVGERYNYGYTF. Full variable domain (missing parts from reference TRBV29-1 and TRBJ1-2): SAVISQKPSRDICQRGTSLTIQCQVDSQVTMMFWYRQQPGQSLTLIATANQGSEATYESGFVIDKFPISRPNLTFSTLTVSNMSPEDSSIYLCSVGERYNYGYTFGSGTRLTVV.

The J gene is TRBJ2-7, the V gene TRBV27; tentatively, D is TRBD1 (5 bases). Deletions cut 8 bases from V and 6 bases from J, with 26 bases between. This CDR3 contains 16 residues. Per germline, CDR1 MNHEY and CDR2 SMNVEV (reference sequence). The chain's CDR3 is CASARGNRQDGTEQYF. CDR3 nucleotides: TGTGCCAGCGCTAGGGGAAACCGGCAGGACGGAACCGAGCAGTACTTC.

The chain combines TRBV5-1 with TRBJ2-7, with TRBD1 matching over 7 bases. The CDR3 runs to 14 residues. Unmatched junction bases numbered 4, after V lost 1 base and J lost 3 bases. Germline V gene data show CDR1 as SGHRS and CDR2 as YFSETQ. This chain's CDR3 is CASSLSGQYYEQYF. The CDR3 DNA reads TGCGCCAGCAGCTTGTCGGGACAGTACTACGAGCAGTACTTC.

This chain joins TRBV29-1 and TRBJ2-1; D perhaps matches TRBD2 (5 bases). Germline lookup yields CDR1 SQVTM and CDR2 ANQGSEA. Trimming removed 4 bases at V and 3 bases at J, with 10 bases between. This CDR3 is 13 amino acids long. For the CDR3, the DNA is TGCAGCGTTGGGGAGCGCGACTACAATGAGCAGTTCTTC. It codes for CSVGERDYNEQFF.

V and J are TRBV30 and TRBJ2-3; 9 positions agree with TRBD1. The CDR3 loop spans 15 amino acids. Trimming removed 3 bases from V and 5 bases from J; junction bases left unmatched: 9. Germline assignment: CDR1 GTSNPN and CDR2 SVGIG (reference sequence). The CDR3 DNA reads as TGTGCCTGGAGCGCGACAGGGGGTGCCGGAGATACGCAGTATTTT. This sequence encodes CAWSATGGAGDTQYF.

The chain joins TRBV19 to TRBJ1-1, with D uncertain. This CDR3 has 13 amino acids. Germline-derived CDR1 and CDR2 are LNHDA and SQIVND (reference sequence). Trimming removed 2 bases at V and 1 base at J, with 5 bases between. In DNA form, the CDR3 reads TGTGCCAGTAGTATACGAGAGAACACTGAAGCTTTCTTT. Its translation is CASSIRENTEAFF.

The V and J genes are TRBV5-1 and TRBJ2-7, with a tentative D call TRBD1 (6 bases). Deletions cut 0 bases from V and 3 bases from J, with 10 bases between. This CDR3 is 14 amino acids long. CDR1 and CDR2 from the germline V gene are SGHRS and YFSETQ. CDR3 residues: CASSLGTGFYEQYF. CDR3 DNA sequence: TGCGCCAGCAGCTTGGGAACAGGGTTCTACGAGCAGTACTTC. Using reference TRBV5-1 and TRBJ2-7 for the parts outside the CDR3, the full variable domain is KAGVTQTPRYLIKTRGQQVTLSCSPISGHRSVSWYQQTPGQGLQFLFEYFSETQRNKGNFPGRFSGRQFSNSRSEMNVSTLELGDSALYLCASSLGTGFYEQYFGPGTRLTVT.

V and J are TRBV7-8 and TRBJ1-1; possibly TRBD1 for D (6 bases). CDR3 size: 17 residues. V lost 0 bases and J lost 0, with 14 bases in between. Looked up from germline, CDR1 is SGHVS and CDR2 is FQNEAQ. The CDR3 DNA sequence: TGTGCCAGCAGCTTAGCCTACCGGACAGCGATGAACACTGAAGCTTTCTTT. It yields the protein CASSLAYRTAMNTEAFF.

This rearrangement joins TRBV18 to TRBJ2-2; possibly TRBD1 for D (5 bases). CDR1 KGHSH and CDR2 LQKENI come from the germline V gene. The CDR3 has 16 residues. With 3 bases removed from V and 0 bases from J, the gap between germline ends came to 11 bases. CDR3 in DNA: TGTGCCAGCTCACCCCGGACATTCGCGAACACCGGGGAGCTGTTTTTT. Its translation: CASSPRTFANTGELFF.

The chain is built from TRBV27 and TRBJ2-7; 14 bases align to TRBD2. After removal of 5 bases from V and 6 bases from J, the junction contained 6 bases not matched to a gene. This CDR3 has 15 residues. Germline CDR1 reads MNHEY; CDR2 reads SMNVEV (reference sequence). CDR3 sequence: CASSTGLAGAGEQYF. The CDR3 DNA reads TGTGCCAGCAGTACGGGACTAGCGGGAGCAGGCGAGCAGTACTTC.

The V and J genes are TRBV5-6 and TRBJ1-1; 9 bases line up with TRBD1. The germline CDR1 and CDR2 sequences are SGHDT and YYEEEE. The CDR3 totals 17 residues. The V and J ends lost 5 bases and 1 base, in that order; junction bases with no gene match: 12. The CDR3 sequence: CASSYFSRQGENTEAFF. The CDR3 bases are TGTGCCAGCAGTTATTTTTCCCGACAGGGGGAGAACACTGAAGCTTTCTTT.

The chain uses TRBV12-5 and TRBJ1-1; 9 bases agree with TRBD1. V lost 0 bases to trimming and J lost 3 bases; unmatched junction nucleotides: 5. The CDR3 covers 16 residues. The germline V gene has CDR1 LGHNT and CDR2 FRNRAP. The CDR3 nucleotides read TGTGCTAGTGGTTTGGTAGTGGACAGGGGACACACTGAAGCTTTCTTT. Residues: CASGLVVDRGHTEAFF.

The CDR3 DNA sequence: TGTGCCAGCAGTGAACTCCCAGGGGCGGGCAATCAGCCCCAGCATTTT. It encodes CASSELPGAGNQPQHF. The V call is TRBV2, the J call TRBJ1-5, with D perhaps TRBD1 (6 bases). V shed 2 bases and J shed 2 bases, with 13 bases lying between them. Looked up from germline, CDR1 is SNHLY and CDR2 is FYNNEI. CDR3 length: 16 amino acids.

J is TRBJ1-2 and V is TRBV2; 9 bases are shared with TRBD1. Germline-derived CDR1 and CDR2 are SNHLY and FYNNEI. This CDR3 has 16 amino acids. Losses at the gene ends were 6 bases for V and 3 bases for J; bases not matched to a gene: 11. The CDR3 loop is CASSGGTGTIDYGYTF. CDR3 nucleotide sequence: TGTGCCAGCAGCGGTGGGACAGGGACCATAGACTATGGCTACACCTTC.